Listed here are 18 T cell receptor beta chains from one sample, sequenced in a study of STAT5B mutations in CD4+ large granular lymphocyte leukemia. This table comes from immunoSEQ multiplex PCR, and its TCRdb copy is limited to in-frame clones, with some not included. The sample consists of under 50,000 clones, about 80% of them appearing once. Sequenced sample: CD4+ T cells from blood buffy coats. Every receptor here comes from a human donor in good health.

V is TRBV6-1 and J is TRBJ2-5; 8 bases fit TRBD2. The germline gives CDR1 MNHNS, CDR2 SASEGT. V lost 7 bases and J lost 8; bases outside the gene matches: 9. This CDR3 comprises 13 residues. The CDR3 spells CASTLLAEGTQYF. Written as DNA, the CDR3 is TGTGCCAGCACTTTACTAGCGGAAGGTACCCAGTACTTC.

V gene TRBV2 combines with J gene TRBJ1-6; no firm D call. The CDR3 covers 16 residues. V shed 11 bases and J shed 0 bases, with 17 bases lying between them. Germline values: CDR1 SNHLY, CDR2 FYNNEI. The CDR3 DNA reads as TGTGCCTCGAGGAGGCAGCAAAGCTCCTATAATTCACCCCTCCACTTT. This gives the protein CASRRQQSSYNSPLHF.

The chain uses TRBV2 and TRBJ1-1, with 11 positions matching TRBD1. Germline V gene data show CDR1 as SNHLY and CDR2 as FYNNEI. This CDR3 is 16 amino acids long. The ends lost 8 bases at V and 4 bases at J; junction bases unmatched: 12. Written as DNA, the CDR3 is TGTGCCAGCGTTACAGGACAGGGGGCTTCAGGCACTGAAGCTTTCTTT. Its protein is CASVTGQGASGTEAFF.

This chain uses TRBV13 with TRBJ2-2, with a possible D match to TRBD1 (6 bases). The CDR3 consists of 16 residues. The germline CDR1 and CDR2 sequences are PRHDT and FYEKMQ (reference sequence). With 5 bases removed from V and 4 bases from J, the gap between germline ends came to 17 bases. CDR3 sequence (DNA): TGTGCCAGCAGCCCAGAAGGGGGATTGAGCACCGGGGAGCTGTTTTTT. Its translation is CASSPEGGLSTGELFF.

This CDR3 is CASSLGTEQYF. The CDR3 nucleotides read TGCGCCAGCAGCTTGGGTACCGAGCAGTACTTC. The chain uses TRBV5-1 and TRBJ2-7; D unresolved. The V end lost 0 bases, the J end lost 6 bases, and 4 bases lay between the germline ends. In germline, CDR1 is SGHRS, CDR2 YFSETQ. The CDR3 runs to 11 residues.

This rearrangement joins TRBV5-4 to TRBJ1-1; tentatively, D is TRBD1 (6 bases). The CDR3 is 14 amino acids. The V and J ends lost 4 bases and 3 bases respectively, with 13 bases between them. Looked up from germline, CDR1 is SGHNT and CDR2 is YYREEE (reference sequence). CDR3 sequence (DNA): TGTGCCAGCAGCGCGAGAGGGGGGGACACTGAAGCTTTCTTT. Translating gives CASSARGGDTEAFF.

In DNA form, the CDR3 reads TGTGCCAGCAGCTTAGTGGTCAGGGCTAACTATGGCTACACCTTC. This sequence encodes CASSLVVRANYGYTF. This rearrangement joins TRBV11-2 to TRBJ1-2; D possibly corresponds to TRBD1 (5 bases). CDR1 SGHAT and CDR2 FQNNGV come from the germline V gene. V lost 1 base and J lost 0, with 9 bases in between. CDR3 length equals 15 residues. The complete variable domain, with remaining parts taken from reference TRBV11-2 and TRBJ1-2, reads EAGVAQSPRYKIIEKRQSVAFWCNPISGHATLYWYQQILGQGPKLLIQFQNNGVVDDSQLPKDRFSAERLKGVDSTLKIQPAKLEDSAVYLCASSLVVRANYGYTFGSGTRLTVV.

The gene calls are TRBV6-6 and TRBJ2-5; D is possibly TRBD1 (5 bases). Germline assignment: CDR1 MNHNY and CDR2 SVGAGI (reference sequence). The CDR3 consists of 14 residues. V was clipped by 5 bases and J by 0 bases, with 10 bases between them. The CDR3, as DNA: TGTGCCAGCAGTGACCCAGGGTACCAAGAGACCCAGTACTTC. Translated, it gives CASSDPGYQETQYF.

The chain carries TRBV6-4 and TRBJ1-2, with 7 bases lining up with TRBD1. The junction had 8 bases not matched to a gene; V was cut back by 6 bases and J by 4 bases. Germline V gives CDR1 MRHNA, CDR2 SNTAGT. The CDR3 contains 14 residues. CDR3 in amino acids: CASRTEEGAYGYTF. For the CDR3, the DNA is TGTGCCAGCAGGACGGAGGAGGGGGCCTATGGCTACACCTTC.

This clone was observed a handful of times. The V gene is TRBV30, the J gene TRBJ1-5; 10 bases align to TRBD1. The CDR3 is made up of 14 amino acids. The V gene's germline CDR1 is GTSNPN and CDR2 SVGIG (reference sequence). The trim removed 5 bases at V and 5 bases at J, leaving 6 bases unmatched. Written as DNA, the CDR3 is TGTGCCTGGGGGACAGGGGCCACTTATCAGCCCCAGCATTTT. It specifies CAWGTGATYQPQHF.

This rearrangement joins TRBV19 to TRBJ2-1; TRBD1 is a possible D gene (5 bases). V lost 7 bases to trimming and J lost 7 bases, with 17 bases between them. Germline-derived CDR1 and CDR2 are LNHDA and SQIVND (reference sequence). CDR3 size: 14 residues. CDR3 loop: CASNHRNLWNEQFF. The CDR3 DNA follows: TGTGCCAGTAATCACAGGAACCTTTGGAATGAGCAGTTCTTC.

The chain carries TRBV7-9 and TRBJ2-4; TRBD1 matches 10 bases. CDR1 and CDR2 from the germline V gene are SEHNR and FQNEAQ (reference sequence). V was pared by 5 bases and J by 2 bases, with 6 bases of the junction left unmatched. CDR3 length: 16 amino acids. In nucleotides, the CDR3 is TGTGCCAGCAGCCGTGGACAGGGGGGGACCAAAAACATTCAGTACTTC. Its protein is CASSRGQGGTKNIQYF.

The chain joins TRBV9 to TRBJ2-1; TRBD2 matches at 11 bases. Germline CDR1 and CDR2: SGDLS and YYNGEE. There are 16 residues in the CDR3. J was trimmed by 9 bases and V by 10 bases; bases with no gene match: 18. The CDR3 sequence is CAGRVWSSGRAGEQFF. CDR3 in DNA: TGTGCCGGGAGGGTATGGAGTAGCGGGAGGGCCGGTGAGCAGTTCTTC.

In DNA, the CDR3 is TGTGCCTTGACAGGGCTTAATGAAAAACTGTTTTTT. Translation gives CALTGLNEKLFF. This sequence joins TRBV30 and TRBJ1-4; 7 bases are a match to TRBD1. The germline V gene has CDR1 GTSNPN and CDR2 SVGIG (reference sequence). The CDR3 length is 12 residues. J lost 4 bases, V lost 7 bases, and 3 bases had no gene match.

The chain uses TRBV7-9 and TRBJ2-7; 7 bases are shared with TRBD1. CDR3 size: 13 residues. The junction had 4 bases not matched to a gene; V was cut back by 3 bases and J by 5 bases. Germline V gene data show CDR1 as SEHNR and CDR2 as FQNEAQ (reference sequence). Here the CDR3 reads CASSFSGGDEQYF. CDR3 DNA sequence: TGTGCCAGCAGCTTTTCAGGGGGTGACGAGCAGTACTTC.

The J gene is TRBJ2-7, the V gene TRBV5-1, with 9 bases fitting TRBD2. The CDR3 covers 14 residues. Per germline, CDR1 SGHRS and CDR2 YFSETQ. The junction had 6 bases not matched to a gene; V was cut back by 6 bases and J by 2 bases. Here the CDR3 DNA reads TGCGCCAGCAACCCGACTAGCGGTGCCTACGAGCAGTACTTC. It yields the protein CASNPTSGAYEQYF.

The chain carries TRBV14 and TRBJ2-5, with TRBD2 as a possible D gene (5 bases). The germline V gene has CDR1 SGHDN and CDR2 FVKESK. This CDR3 comprises 14 residues. V lost 3 bases to trimming and J lost 2 bases, with 10 bases between them. The CDR3 bases are TGTGCCAGCAGCCAGGGGTCGGGGCAAGAGACCCAGTACTTC. Translating it yields CASSQGSGQETQYF. Full variable domain (rest looked up from reference TRBV14 and TRBJ2-5): EAGVTQFPSHSVIEKGQTVTLRCDPISGHDNLYWYRRVMGKEIKFLLHFVKESKQDESGMPNNRFLAERTGGTYSTLKVQPAELEDSGVYFCASSQGSGQETQYFGPGTRLLVL.

The gene calls are TRBV5-1 and TRBJ1-1; D not certain. Germline lookup yields CDR1 SGHRS and CDR2 YFSETQ. With 0 bases removed from V and 3 bases from J, the gap between germline ends came to 9 bases. The CDR3 has 14 residues. The CDR3 DNA reads as TGCGCCAGCAGCTTGGAAGGACGGGACACTGAAGCTTTCTTT. Encoded protein: CASSLEGRDTEAFF.